The 29 T cell receptor beta chains below all came from one sample that was sequenced in a study of Graves' ophthalmopathy and Graves' hyperthyroidism. Using RNA transcripts, the TCR beta CDR3 regions were amplified. Following a first-round RT-PCR that used HTBI primers, a second-round multiplex PCR was carried out. TCRdb redid the calling of the multiplex PCR reads with MiXCR, one entry per CDR3 protein. The sample yields hundreds of thousands of distinct CDR3 sequences, 35% to 50% seen once. The sample consisted of peripheral blood. Receptors were obtained from an adult man with Graves' ophthalmopathy.

The chain links TRBV6-5 to TRBJ2-7; a weak D match, TRBD1 (6 bases). CDR3 length: 15 amino acids. Germline CDR1 MNHEY, CDR2 SVGAGI. Trimming shortened V by 5 bases and J by 3 bases, and 17 bases separated the two germline ends. CDR3 in DNA: TGTGCCAGCAGTGTTACCGGGACACCAATCTACGAGCAGTACTTC. Protein: CASSVTGTPIYEQYF.

In this sample, this clonotype turned up a few times. The rearrangement uses TRBV7-9 and TRBJ2-1; maybe TRBD2 (5 bases). The germline V gene encodes CDR1 SEHNR and CDR2 FQNEAQ (reference sequence). The CDR3 has 12 amino acids. V gave up 3 bases and J gave up 7 bases, with 7 bases separating them. CDR3 sequence reads: CASSFRRNEQFF. The CDR3 DNA sequence: TGTGCCAGCAGCTTTCGGAGGAATGAGCAGTTCTTC.

The rearrangement joins TRBV29-1 to TRBJ2-2; TRBD2 matches at 8 bases. This CDR3 comprises 14 residues. Germline CDR1 is SQVTM and CDR2 is ANQGSEA. V shed 6 bases, J shed 4 bases, and the junction held 7 bases outside the gene matches. CDR3 sequence (DNA): TGCAGCGTCCGTCCTCTAGCGGGCACCGGGGAGCTGTTTTTT. Translation gives CSVRPLAGTGELFF.

The chain employs TRBV15 and TRBJ1-5; D gene unclear. Germline assignment: CDR1 LNHNV and CDR2 YYDKDF (reference sequence). CDR3 size: 17 residues. V dropped 0 bases and J dropped 6 bases, with 18 bases sitting between them. The CDR3 nucleotides are TGTGCCACCAGCAGAGATGGGTGGGGTATCGCACCTCAGCCCCAGCATTTT. The encoded protein is CATSRDGWGIAPQPQHF.

Ten or more counts support this clonotype. The chain employs TRBV10-3 and TRBJ1-6; 7 bases align to TRBD1. V lost 7 bases and J lost 8; bases outside the gene matches: 5. Looked up from germline, CDR1 is ENHRY and CDR2 is SYGVKD. This CDR3 comprises 13 residues. The CDR3 bases are TGTGCCATCAAAACAGGGGTAGATTCACCCCTCCACTTT. It codes for CAIKTGVDSPLHF.

This clonotype has only a few counts. V usage is TRBV19 and J usage is TRBJ2-2; 10 bases map to TRBD1. Trimming cost V 7 bases and J 6 bases; bases outside gene matches: 5. The CDR3 length is 14 residues. Germline V gene lookup returns CDR1 LNHDA and CDR2 SQIVND (reference sequence). CDR3 sequence reads: CASTGQGKAGELFF. The DNA of the CDR3 is TGTGCCAGTACGGGACAGGGGAAGGCCGGGGAGCTGTTTTTT.

The genes are TRBV7-3 and TRBJ2-2, with a weak D call TRBD2 (5 bases). The germline gives CDR1 SGHTA, CDR2 FQGTGA. The length of the CDR3 is 14 residues. Trimming pared 4 bases from V and 5 bases from J, leaving 11 bases between. In nucleotides, the CDR3 is TGTGCCAGCAGCTACCGGGATATGACCGGGGAGCTGTTTTTT. As protein: CASSYRDMTGELFF.

To note about this clonotype: The conserved phenylalanine or tryptophan is not found at the CDR3 terminus, so this likely reflects a read error. It is unclear where the CDR3 begins or ends on the DNA, so no DNA is shown, and the CDR3 is as TCRdb lists it. The chain recombines TRBV7-9 with TRBJ1-5. Both ends counted, the CDR3 spans 8 residues. From germline, CDR1 is SEHNR and CDR2 FQNEAQ (reference sequence). This CDR3 reads CASSFWRG.

This clonotype occurred a few times. The rearrangement joins TRBV25-1 to TRBJ2-7, with 13 nucleotides matching TRBD2. This CDR3 has 16 amino acids. The V gene end was trimmed by 6 bases and the J gene end by 4 bases; junction bases not matched to a gene: 9. Germline V lookup: CDR1 MGHDK, CDR2 SYGVNS. This CDR3 is CASSLRTSGSRYEQYF. The CDR3 DNA is TGTGCCAGCAGCCTGAGGACTAGCGGGAGTCGGTACGAGCAGTACTTC.

The V and J genes are TRBV27 and TRBJ2-7; D remains unclear. V was cut by 5 bases and J by 4 bases, with 12 bases left in between. CDR1 and CDR2 (germline): MNHEY, SMNVEV (reference sequence). This CDR3 has 13 residues. CDR3: CASSPKLRYEQYF. The CDR3 bases are TGTGCCAGCAGTCCAAAACTCCGGTACGAGCAGTACTTC.

This clonotype was picked up a small number of times. A much more abundant neighbour one base away suggests this may be a read error. The V call is TRBV2, the J call TRBJ1-6, with a possible D match to TRBD1 (6 bases). CDR3 length: 12 residues. Germline CDR1 is SNHLY and CDR2 is FYNNEI. CDR3 in DNA: TGTGCCAGCACGCAGGGGAATTCACCCTTCCACTTT. Its translation is CASTQGNSPFHF.

This clonotype was detected ten times or more. The chain couples TRBV2 to TRBJ2-5, with D perhaps TRBD1 (8 bases). V lost 5 bases, J lost 5 bases, and 21 bases lay in between. CDR3 length: 16 amino acids. CDR1 and CDR2 (germline): SNHLY, FYNNEI. The CDR3 DNA reads as TGTGCCAGCAGTCACGGGAGGACAGGGCCGGGGGAGACCCAGTACTTC. Translated, it gives CASSHGRTGPGETQYF. Variable domain in full (rest from reference TRBV2 and TRBJ2-5): EPEVTQTPSHQVTQMGQEVILRCVPISNHLYFYWYRQILGQKVEFLVSFYNNEISEKSEIFDDQFSVERPDGSNFTLKIRSTKLEDSAMYFCASSHGRTGPGETQYFGPGTRLLVL.

V and J are TRBV2 and TRBJ1-2; D is perhaps TRBD1 (6 bases). Germline CDR1 is SNHLY and CDR2 is FYNNEI. Trimming cost V 4 bases and J 12 bases, with 18 bases left between them. This CDR3 is built from 13 residues. Written as DNA, the CDR3 is TGTGCCAGCAGTGGATGGGGGCTCTCTGGAAACACCTTC. Translated: CASSGWGLSGNTF.

This clonotype showed up just once. A read error is likely, as this CDR3 ends without the conserved phenylalanine or tryptophan. It is unclear where the CDR3 begins or ends on the DNA, so no DNA is shown, and the CDR3 is as TCRdb lists it. The V and J genes are TRBV29-1 and TRBJ2-7; TRBD1, as called in the table, went unchecked against the DNA. 10 amino acids form the CDR3, both terminal residues included. CDR1 is SQVTM and CDR2 is ANQGSEA in the germline V gene. The CDR3 sequence: CSVVGDRRNT.

This clonotype came up once. The V gene is TRBV19, the J gene TRBJ1-6; TRBD1 is a possible D gene (5 bases). V was pared by 8 bases and J by 10 bases, with 15 bases between. Germline V gene lookup returns CDR1 LNHDA and CDR2 SQIVND (reference sequence). The CDR3 length is 13 residues. CDR3 in amino acids: CASESGGGSPLHF. CDR3 bases: TGTGCCAGTGAATCCGGGGGTGGCTCACCCCTCCACTTT.

Regarding this clonotype: The junction departs from the called germline gene at one end, perhaps through a read error. This chain links TRBV10-3 with TRBJ1-6; no firm D call. CDR1 ENHRY and CDR2 SYGVKD come from the germline V gene. The CDR3 contains 16 residues. Here the CDR3 reads CASSYSEGLYNSPLHF. CDR3 DNA sequence: TGTGCCAGCAGTTACTCGGAGGGTCTATATAATTCACCCCTCCACTTT.

Points on this clonotype: This sequence may be a read error, since a much larger clone differs from it by one base. The V gene is TRBV10-3, the J gene TRBJ1-1; no clear D gene. The CDR3 length is 13 residues. Per germline, CDR1 ENHRY and CDR2 SYGVKD. V shed 3 bases and J shed 10 bases, with 15 bases lying between them. CDR3 nucleotides: TGTGCCATCAGTGAAGGAAGCCGAAGTGTAGCTTTCTTT. Translated: CAISEGSRSVAFF.

This clonotype was seen only a few times. Possible read error: a much larger clone is one base away. The rearrangement joins TRBV10-2 to TRBJ1-5; D not certain. This CDR3 is built from 12 residues. Germline V gene data show CDR1 as WSHSY and CDR2 as SAAADI. Trimming left V 8 bases short and J 2 bases short, with 7 bases between. In DNA form, the CDR3 reads TGCGCCAGCTGTCGGGGCAATCAGCCCCAGCATTTT. Its translation: CASCRGNQPQHF.

This clonotype turned up a few times. This chain links TRBV2 with TRBJ1-1, with D unclear. The CDR3 loop spans 12 amino acids. The ends were cut back, 2 bases at V and 7 bases at J, with 8 bases in the middle. Germline V gives CDR1 SNHLY, CDR2 FYNNEI. CDR3 in DNA: TGTGCCAGCAGTGAAATAGTGGGTGAAGCTTTCTTT. Translated: CASSEIVGEAFF.

This clonotype was recorded at least ten times. V and J are TRBV29-1 and TRBJ2-7; D assignment may be TRBD1 or TRBD2 (5 bases each). Looked up from germline, CDR1 is SQVTM and CDR2 is ANQGSEA. The CDR3 extends over 14 amino acids. V was pared by 4 bases and J by 6 bases, with 19 bases between. The CDR3 region has the DNA TGCAGCGTTGTGGAGTTTGGGGGTTTCGGCGAGCAGTACTTC. This encodes CSVVEFGGFGEQYF.

Worth noting for this clonotype: A much more abundant neighbour one base away suggests this may be a read error. No DNA is shown, since the ends of the CDR3 on it are uncertain; the CDR3 is the one TCRdb lists. The chain has TRBV9 and TRBJ1-6; TRBD1 is taken as the D call from the table, unchecked against the DNA. Looked up from germline, CDR1 is SGDLS and CDR2 is YYNGEE. The CDR3 extends over 16 residues, inclusive of both ends. The CDR3 reads CASSVGIGTYNSPPHF.

The V and J genes are TRBV20-1 and TRBJ2-7; 7 positions match TRBD2. V lost 0 bases and J lost 4; bases outside the gene matches: 9. CDR1 is DFQATT, CDR2 SNEGSKA, per germline (reference sequence). The CDR3 length is 15 residues. As DNA, the CDR3 is TGCAGTGCTAGAGATATGGGGGAGGGTCTTTACGAGCAGTACTTC. The encoded protein is CSARDMGEGLYEQYF.

The V and J genes are TRBV25-1 and TRBJ1-2; TRBD1 matches at 7 bases. Germline trimming cut 5 bases from V and 3 bases from J; bases unmatched to any gene: 6. Germline CDR1 and CDR2: MGHDK and SYGVNS. The CDR3 runs 14 residues. The DNA for the CDR3 is TGTGCCAGCAGTAGCAGGGGGGCTGACTATGGCTACACCTTC. Its protein is CASSSRGADYGYTF.

This clonotype was found a few times. V usage is TRBV2 and J usage is TRBJ2-7, with D perhaps matching TRBD1 (5 bases). The CDR3 has 14 residues. The ends were cut back, 6 bases at V and 0 bases at J, with 12 bases in the middle. CDR1 is SNHLY, CDR2 FYNNEI, per germline. CDR3 DNA sequence: TGTGCCAGCAGGTTCAGGGAAAACTCCTACGAGCAGTACTTC. This sequence encodes CASRFRENSYEQYF.

The genes are TRBV9 and TRBJ1-2; the match to TRBD1 covers 9 bases. This CDR3 has 14 amino acids. Germline V gene sequence: CDR1 SGDLS, CDR2 YYNGEE. V was pared by 3 bases and J by 7 bases, with 7 bases of the junction left unmatched. In DNA, the CDR3 is TGTGCCAGCAGCGGGACAGGGGTTTTCGGTGGCTACACCTTC. Its protein is CASSGTGVFGGYTF.

The chain couples TRBV9 to TRBJ2-2, with D maybe TRBD1 (5 bases). The CDR3 sequence is 16 residues long. Looked up from germline, CDR1 is SGDLS and CDR2 is YYNGEE. V shed 1 base and J shed 0 bases, with 10 bases lying between them. The CDR3 nucleotides read TGTGCCAGCAGCGTAACAGGACACCCGAACACCGGGGAGCTGTTTTTT. Amino acids: CASSVTGHPNTGELFF.

The CDR3 is CASSLGGQGDEKLFF. The CDR3, as DNA: TGTGCCAGCAGCTTAGGTGGACAGGGGGATGAAAAACTGTTTTTT. V usage is TRBV7-2 and J usage is TRBJ1-4, with 10 nucleotides matching TRBD1. Germline trimming cut 1 base from V and 6 bases from J; bases unmatched to any gene: 2. CDR1 SGHTA and CDR2 FQGNSA come from the germline V gene. The CDR3 consists of 15 residues.

This chain connects TRBV24-1 to TRBJ2-7; TRBD2 matches 8 bases. Trimming at V came to 6 bases and at J to 9 bases, leaving 12 bases not matched to a gene. CDR3 length: 14 amino acids. From germline, CDR1 is KGHDR and CDR2 SFDVKD. CDR3 nucleotide sequence: TGTGCCACCAGTTCCCGGGAGGGCGTCCACGGGCAGTACTTC. Its protein is CATSSREGVHGQYF.

This clonotype was picked up one time. Being one base from a much bigger clone, this may be a read error. The rearrangement links TRBV6-1 to TRBJ2-6; TRBD1 agrees at 7 bases. This CDR3 spans 15 amino acids. In germline, CDR1 is MNHNS, CDR2 SASEGT. The CDR3 protein is CTSSSTGVGANVLTF. For the CDR3, the DNA is TGTACCAGCAGTTCAACAGGGGTAGGGGCCAACGTCCTGACTTTC.